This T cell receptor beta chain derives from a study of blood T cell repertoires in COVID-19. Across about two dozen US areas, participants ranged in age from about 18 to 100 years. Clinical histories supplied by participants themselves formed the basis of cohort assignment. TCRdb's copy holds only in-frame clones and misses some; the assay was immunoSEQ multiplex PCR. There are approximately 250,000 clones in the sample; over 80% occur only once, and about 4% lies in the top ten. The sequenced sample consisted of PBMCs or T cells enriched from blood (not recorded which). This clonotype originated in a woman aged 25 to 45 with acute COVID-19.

The CDR3 is CASSLIFAGGPGVDTQYF. CDR3 DNA sequence: TGCGCCAGCAGCTTAATCTTTGCGGGAGGGCCAGGAGTAGATACGCAGTATTTT. The chain uses TRBV4-1 and TRBJ2-3; 9 bases are shared with TRBD2. Germline-derived CDR1 and CDR2 are MGHRA and YSYEKL. V lost 5 bases to trimming and J lost 5 bases; unmatched junction nucleotides: 17. CDR3 size: 18 residues.